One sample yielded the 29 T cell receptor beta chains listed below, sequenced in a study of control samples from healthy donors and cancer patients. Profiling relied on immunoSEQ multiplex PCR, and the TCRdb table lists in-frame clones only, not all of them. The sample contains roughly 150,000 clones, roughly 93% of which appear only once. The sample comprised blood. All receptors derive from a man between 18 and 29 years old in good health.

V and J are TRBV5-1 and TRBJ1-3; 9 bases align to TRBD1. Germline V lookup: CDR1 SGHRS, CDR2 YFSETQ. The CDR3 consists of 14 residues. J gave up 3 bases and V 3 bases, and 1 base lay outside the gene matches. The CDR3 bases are TGCGCCAGCAGCTCGGGACAGGGTGGAAACACCATATATTTT. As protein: CASSSGQGGNTIYF.

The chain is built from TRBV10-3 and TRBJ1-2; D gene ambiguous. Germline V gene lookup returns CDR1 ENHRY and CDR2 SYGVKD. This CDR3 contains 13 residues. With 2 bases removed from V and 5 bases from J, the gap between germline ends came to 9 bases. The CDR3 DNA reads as TGTGCCATCAGTGAGGCGGAAGAGTATGGCTACACCTTC. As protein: CAISEAEEYGYTF.

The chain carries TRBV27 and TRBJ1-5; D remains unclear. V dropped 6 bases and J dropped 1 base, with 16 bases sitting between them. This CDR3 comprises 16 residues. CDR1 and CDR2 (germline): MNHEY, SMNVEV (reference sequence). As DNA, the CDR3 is TGTGCCAGCAGACCTCCGGGTTTGGGGAGCAATCAGCCCCAGCATTTT. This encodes CASRPPGLGSNQPQHF.

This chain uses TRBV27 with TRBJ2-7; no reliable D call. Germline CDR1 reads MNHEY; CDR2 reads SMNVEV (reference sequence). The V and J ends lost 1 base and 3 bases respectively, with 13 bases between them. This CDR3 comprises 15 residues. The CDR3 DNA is TGTGCCAGCAGTTTATTCGTGGGGTCGGGCTACGAGCAGTACTTC. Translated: CASSLFVGSGYEQYF.

DNA for the CDR3: TGTGCCAGCAGCAACCGGGACAGGGGGACCGGGGAGCTGTTTTTT. Translating gives CASSNRDRGTGELFF. The chain joins TRBV21-1 to TRBJ2-2; the table's D call, TRBD1, was not checked against the DNA. TRBV21-1 is recorded as a pseudogene. The CDR3 contains 15 residues.

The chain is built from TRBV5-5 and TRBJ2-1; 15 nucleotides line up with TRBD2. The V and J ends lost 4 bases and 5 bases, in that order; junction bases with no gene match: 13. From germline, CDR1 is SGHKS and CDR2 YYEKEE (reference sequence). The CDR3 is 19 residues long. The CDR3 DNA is TGTGCCAGCAGCCCCGGACTAGCGGGAGGGGGGCTTGGGGACAATGAGCAGTTCTTC. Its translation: CASSPGLAGGGLGDNEQFF. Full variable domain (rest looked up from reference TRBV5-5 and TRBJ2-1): DAGVTQSPTHLIKTRGQQVTLRCSPISGHKSVSWYQQVLGQGPQFIFQYYEKEERGRGNFPDRFSARQFPNYSSELNVNALLLGDSALYLCASSPGLAGGGLGDNEQFFGPGTRLTVL.

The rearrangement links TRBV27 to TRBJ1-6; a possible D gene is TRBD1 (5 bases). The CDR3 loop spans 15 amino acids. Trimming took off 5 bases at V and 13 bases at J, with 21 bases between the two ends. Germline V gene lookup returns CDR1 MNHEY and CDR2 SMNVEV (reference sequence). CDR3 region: CASSQWGGVKGPLHF. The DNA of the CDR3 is TGTGCCAGCAGTCAATGGGGAGGGGTAAAGGGGCCCCTCCACTTT.

In nucleotides, the CDR3 is TGTGCCAGCAGCTTAGGGCGGACCTGGGCTTTCTTT. This translates into CASSLGRTWAFF. This chain uses TRBV13 with TRBJ1-1; no reliable D call. The V and J ends lost 0 bases and 11 bases respectively, with 10 bases between them. CDR1 is PRHDT, CDR2 FYEKMQ, per germline (reference sequence). This CDR3 is built from 12 residues.

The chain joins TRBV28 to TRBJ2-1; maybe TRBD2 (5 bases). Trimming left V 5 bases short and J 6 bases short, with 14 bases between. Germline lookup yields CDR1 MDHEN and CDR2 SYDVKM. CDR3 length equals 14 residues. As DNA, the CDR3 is TGTGCCAGCAGTATACCCCTCGGGGTCAATGAGCAGTTCTTC. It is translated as CASSIPLGVNEQFF.

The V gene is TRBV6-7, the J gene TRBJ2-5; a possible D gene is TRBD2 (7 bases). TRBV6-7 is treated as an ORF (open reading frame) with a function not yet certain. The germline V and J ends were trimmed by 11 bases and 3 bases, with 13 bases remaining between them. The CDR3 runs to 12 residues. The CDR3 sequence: CALRGAEETQYF. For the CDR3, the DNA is TGTGCCTTACGGGGGGCTGAAGAGACCCAGTACTTC.

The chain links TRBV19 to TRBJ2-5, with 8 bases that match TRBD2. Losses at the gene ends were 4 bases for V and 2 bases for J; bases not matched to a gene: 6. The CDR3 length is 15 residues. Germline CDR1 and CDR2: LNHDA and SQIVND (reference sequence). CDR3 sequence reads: CASSTTSGKQETQYF. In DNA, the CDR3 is TGTGCCAGTAGTACAACTAGCGGCAAACAAGAGACCCAGTACTTC.

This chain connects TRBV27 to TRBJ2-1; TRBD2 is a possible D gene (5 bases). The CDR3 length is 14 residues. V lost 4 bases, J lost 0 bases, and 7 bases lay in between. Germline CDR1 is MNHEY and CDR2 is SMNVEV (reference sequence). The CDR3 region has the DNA TGTGCCAGCAGTTACCGGGACTCCTACAATGAGCAGTTCTTC. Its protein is CASSYRDSYNEQFF.

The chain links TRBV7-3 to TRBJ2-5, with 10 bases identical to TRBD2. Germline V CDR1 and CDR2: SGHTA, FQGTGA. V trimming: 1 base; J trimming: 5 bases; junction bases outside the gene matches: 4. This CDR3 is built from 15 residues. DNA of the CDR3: TGTGCCAGCAGCTTAAAAGCGGGAGGGCATGAGACCCAGTACTTC. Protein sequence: CASSLKAGGHETQYF. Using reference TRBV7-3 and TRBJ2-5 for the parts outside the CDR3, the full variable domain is GAGVSQTPSNKVTEKGKYVELRCDPISGHTALYWYRQSLGQGPEFLIYFQGTGAADDSGLPNDRFFAVRPEGSVSTLKIQRTERGDSAVYLCASSLKAGGHETQYFGPGTRLLVL.

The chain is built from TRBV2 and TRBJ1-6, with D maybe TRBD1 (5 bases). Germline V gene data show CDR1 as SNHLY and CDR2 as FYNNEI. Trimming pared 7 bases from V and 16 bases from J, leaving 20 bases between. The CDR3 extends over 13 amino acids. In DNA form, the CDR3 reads TGTGCCAGCACCTCCCCCGGGAGCTCAGGGCTCCACTTT. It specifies CASTSPGSSGLHF.

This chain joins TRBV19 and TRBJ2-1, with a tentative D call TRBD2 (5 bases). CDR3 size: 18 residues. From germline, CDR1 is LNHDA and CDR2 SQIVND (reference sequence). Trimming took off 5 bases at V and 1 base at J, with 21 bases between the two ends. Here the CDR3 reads CASSASGITTGSYNEQFF. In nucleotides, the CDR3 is TGTGCCAGTAGTGCATCCGGGATCACCACGGGATCCTACAATGAGCAGTTCTTC.

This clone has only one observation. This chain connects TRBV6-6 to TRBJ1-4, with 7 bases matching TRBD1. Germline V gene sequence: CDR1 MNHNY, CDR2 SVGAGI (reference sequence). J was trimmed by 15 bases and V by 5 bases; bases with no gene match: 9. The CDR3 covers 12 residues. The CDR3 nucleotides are TGTGCCAGCAGTGGGGCTTGGGACAGTGTGTTTTTT. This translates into CASSGAWDSVFF.

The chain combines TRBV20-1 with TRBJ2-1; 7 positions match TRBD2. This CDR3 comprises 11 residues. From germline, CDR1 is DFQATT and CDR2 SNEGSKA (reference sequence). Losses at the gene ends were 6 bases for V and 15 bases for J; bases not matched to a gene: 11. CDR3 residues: CSARGPGGWFF. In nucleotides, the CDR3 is TGCAGTGCCCGGGGACCGGGGGGTTGGTTCTTC.

The CDR3 DNA reads TGCGCCAGCAGCGCCAGGATGGGGGACACTGAAGCTTTCTTT. It specifies CASSARMGDTEAFF. The genes are TRBV5-1 and TRBJ1-1, with TRBD1 as a possible D gene (5 bases). The CDR3 extends over 14 amino acids. Germline V gene lookup returns CDR1 SGHRS and CDR2 YFSETQ. Trimming took off 4 bases at V and 3 bases at J, with 13 bases between the two ends.

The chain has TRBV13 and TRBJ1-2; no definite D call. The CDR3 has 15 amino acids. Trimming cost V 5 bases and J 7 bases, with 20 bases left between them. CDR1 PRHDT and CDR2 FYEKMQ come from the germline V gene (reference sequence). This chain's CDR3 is CASSGIGEAKRGYTF. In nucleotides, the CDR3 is TGTGCCAGCAGCGGAATCGGGGAGGCGAAGCGTGGCTACACCTTC.

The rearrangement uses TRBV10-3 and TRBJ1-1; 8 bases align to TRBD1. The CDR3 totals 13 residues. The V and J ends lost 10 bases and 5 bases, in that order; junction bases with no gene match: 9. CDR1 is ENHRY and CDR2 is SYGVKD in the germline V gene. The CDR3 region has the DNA TGTGCCACCCTGACAGGGGAAGGGACTGAAGCTTTCTTT. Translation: CATLTGEGTEAFF.

CDR3 amino acids: CASSSLTGAANYGYTF. In nucleotides, the CDR3 is TGCGCCAGCAGCTCCCTGACAGGGGCCGCTAACTATGGCTACACCTTC. J is TRBJ1-2 and V is TRBV5-1; TRBD1 agrees at 8 bases. Germline-derived CDR1 and CDR2 are SGHRS and YFSETQ. V lost 3 bases and J lost 0; bases outside the gene matches: 7. This CDR3 spans 16 amino acids.

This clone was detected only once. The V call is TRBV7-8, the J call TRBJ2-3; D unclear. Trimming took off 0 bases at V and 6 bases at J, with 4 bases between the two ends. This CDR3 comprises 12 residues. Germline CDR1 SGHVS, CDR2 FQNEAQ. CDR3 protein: CASSLASDTQYF. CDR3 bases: TGTGCCAGCAGCTTAGCCTCGGATACGCAGTATTTT.

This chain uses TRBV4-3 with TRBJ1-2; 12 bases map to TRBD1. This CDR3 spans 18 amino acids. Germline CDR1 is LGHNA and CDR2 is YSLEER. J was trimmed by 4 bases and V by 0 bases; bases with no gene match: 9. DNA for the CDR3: TGCGCCAGCAGCCAAGATGGGGGACAGGGGGCGCCGAGCTATGGCTACACCTTC. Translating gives CASSQDGGQGAPSYGYTF.

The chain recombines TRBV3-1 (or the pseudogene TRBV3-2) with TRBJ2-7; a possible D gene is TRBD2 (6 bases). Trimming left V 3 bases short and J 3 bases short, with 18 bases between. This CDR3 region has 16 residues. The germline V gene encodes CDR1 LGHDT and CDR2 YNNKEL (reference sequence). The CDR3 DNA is TGTGCCAGCAGCCAGTACCTCGGGACTCTCGGCTACGAGCAGTACTTC. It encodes CASSQYLGTLGYEQYF.

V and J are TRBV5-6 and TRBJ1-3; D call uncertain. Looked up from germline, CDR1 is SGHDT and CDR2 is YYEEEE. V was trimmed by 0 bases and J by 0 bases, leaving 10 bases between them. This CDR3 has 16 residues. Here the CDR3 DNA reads TGTGCCAGCAGCTTGGCGAGGACGGTCTCTGGAAACACCATATATTTT. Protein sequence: CASSLARTVSGNTIYF.

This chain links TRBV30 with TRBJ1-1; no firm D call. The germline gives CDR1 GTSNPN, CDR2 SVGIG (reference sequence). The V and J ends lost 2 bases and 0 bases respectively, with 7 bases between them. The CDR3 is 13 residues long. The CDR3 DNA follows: TGTGCCTGGAGTCTCCAGGTGAACACTGAAGCTTTCTTT. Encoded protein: CAWSLQVNTEAFF.

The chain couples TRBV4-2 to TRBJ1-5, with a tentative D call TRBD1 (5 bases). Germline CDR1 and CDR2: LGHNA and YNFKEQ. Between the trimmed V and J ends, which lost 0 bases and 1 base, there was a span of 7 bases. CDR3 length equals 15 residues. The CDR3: CASSQDRVSNQPQHF. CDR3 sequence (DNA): TGTGCCAGCAGCCAAGACAGGGTCAGCAATCAGCCCCAGCATTTT.

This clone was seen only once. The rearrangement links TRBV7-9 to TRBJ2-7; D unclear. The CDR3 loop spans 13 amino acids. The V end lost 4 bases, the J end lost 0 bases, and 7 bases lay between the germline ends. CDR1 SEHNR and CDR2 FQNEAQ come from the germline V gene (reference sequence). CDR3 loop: CASSSVGSYEQYF. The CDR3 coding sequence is TGTGCCAGCAGCTCAGTGGGCTCCTACGAGCAGTACTTC.

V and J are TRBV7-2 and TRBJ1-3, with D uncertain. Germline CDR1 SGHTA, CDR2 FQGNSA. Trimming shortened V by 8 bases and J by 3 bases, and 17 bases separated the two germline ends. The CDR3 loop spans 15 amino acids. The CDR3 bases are TGTGCCAGCTCTACGTGGGTCTCAAATGGAAACACCATATATTTT. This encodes CASSTWVSNGNTIYF. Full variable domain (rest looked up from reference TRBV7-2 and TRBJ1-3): GAGVSQSPSNKVTEKGKDVELRCDPISGHTALYWYRQSLGQGLEFLIYFQGNSAPDKSGLPSDRFSAERTGGSVSTLTIQRTQQEDSAVYLCASSTWVSNGNTIYFGEGSWLTVV.